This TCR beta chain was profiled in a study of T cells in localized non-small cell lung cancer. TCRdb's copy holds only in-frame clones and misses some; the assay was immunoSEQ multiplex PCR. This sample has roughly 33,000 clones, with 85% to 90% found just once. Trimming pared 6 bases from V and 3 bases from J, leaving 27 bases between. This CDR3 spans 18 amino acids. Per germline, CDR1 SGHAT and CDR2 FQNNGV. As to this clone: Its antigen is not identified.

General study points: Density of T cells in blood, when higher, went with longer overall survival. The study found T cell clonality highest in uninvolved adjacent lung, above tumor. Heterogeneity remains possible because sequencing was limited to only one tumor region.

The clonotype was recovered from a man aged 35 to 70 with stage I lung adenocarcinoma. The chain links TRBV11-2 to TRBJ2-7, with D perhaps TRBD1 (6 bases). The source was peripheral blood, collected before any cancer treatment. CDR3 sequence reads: CASRGNRQGSNRYYEQYF. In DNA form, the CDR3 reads TGTGCCAGCAGGGGGAATCGGCAGGGGTCCAATCGTTACTACGAGCAGTACTTC.